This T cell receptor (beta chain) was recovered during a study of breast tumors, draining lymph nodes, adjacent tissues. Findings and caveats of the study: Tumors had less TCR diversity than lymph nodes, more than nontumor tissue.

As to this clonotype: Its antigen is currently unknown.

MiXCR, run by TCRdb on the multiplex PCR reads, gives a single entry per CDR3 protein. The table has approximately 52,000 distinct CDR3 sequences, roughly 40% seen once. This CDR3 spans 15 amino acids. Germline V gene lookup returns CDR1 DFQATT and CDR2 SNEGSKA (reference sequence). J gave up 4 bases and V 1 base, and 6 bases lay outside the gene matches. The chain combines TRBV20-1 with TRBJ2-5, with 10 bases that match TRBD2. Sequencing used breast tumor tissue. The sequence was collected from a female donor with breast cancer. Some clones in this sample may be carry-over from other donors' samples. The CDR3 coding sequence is TGCAGTGCTAGAGGGACTAGCGGAGGGGGAGAGACCCAGTACTTC. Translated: CSARGTSGGGETQYF.